Listed here are 27 T cell receptor beta chains from one sample, sequenced in a study of T cells in Graves' hyperthyroidism and ophthalmopathy. Amplification of TCR beta CDR3 regions used RNA as the template. An initial round of RT-PCR targeting the TCR CDR3 relied on the HTBI primer set. TCRdb called the multiplex PCR reads again in MiXCR, with one record for every CDR3 protein. The table shows some 340,000 distinct CDR3 sequences, with roughly an eighth occurring only once. Sequencing was done on a sample of blood. These receptors came from a woman in her thirties or forties with Graves' ophthalmopathy.

This clonotype was recorded many times. V gene TRBV20-1 combines with J gene TRBJ2-7; the D gene could be TRBD1 or TRBD2 (5 bases each). From germline, CDR1 is DFQATT and CDR2 SNEGSKA (reference sequence). The CDR3 has 14 residues. Trimming took off 3 bases at V and 3 bases at J, with 15 bases between the two ends. The CDR3 sequence: CSARGRRDHYEQYF. The DNA of the CDR3 is TGCAGTGCTAGGGGTAGAAGGGACCACTACGAGCAGTACTTC.

This clonotype was recorded at least ten times. The rearrangement uses TRBV20-1 and TRBJ2-3; 7 bases fit TRBD2. Germline CDR1 and CDR2: DFQATT and SNEGSKA (reference sequence). V lost 8 bases, J lost 3 bases, and 5 bases stayed unmatched. The CDR3 spans 12 residues. The CDR3 region is CSLGLETDTQYF. The CDR3 DNA reads as TGCAGTCTCGGACTAGAAACAGATACGCAGTATTTT.

The sample holds many counts of this clonotype. The chain links TRBV12-3 or TRBV12-4 to TRBJ2-3, with 7 bases matching TRBD2. The CDR3 is 15 amino acids. The V and J ends lost 5 bases and 1 base, in that order; junction bases with no gene match: 6. The CDR3 region has the DNA TGTGCCAGCAGTGGAGGGGCGGGGGGCACAGATACGCAGTATTTT. The encoded protein is CASSGGAGGTDTQYF.

This clonotype showed up just a few times. The chain combines TRBV20-1 with TRBJ2-1, with 14 positions matching TRBD2. CDR1 is DFQATT and CDR2 is SNEGSKA in the germline V gene (reference sequence). The CDR3 totals 15 residues. The V and J ends lost 6 bases and 7 bases, in that order; junction bases with no gene match: 8. The CDR3 here is CSALTGTSGRNEQFF. CDR3 DNA sequence: TGCAGTGCCCTTACCGGGACTAGCGGGAGAAATGAGCAGTTCTTC.

This clonotype has just a few counts. This sequence joins TRBV4-2 and TRBJ1-2; unclear D gene. The CDR3 sequence is 15 residues long. Per the germline V gene, CDR1 is LGHNA and CDR2 is YNFKEQ. V was cut by 0 bases and J by 4 bases, with 12 bases left in between. The CDR3 nucleotides are TGTGCCAGCAGCCAAGATGAGACAAAGGTCTATGGCTACACCTTC. Residues: CASSQDETKVYGYTF.

This clonotype was counted many times. The V call is TRBV7-9, the J call TRBJ1-4; the D is unclear. Germline CDR1 is SEHNR and CDR2 is FQNEAQ (reference sequence). Trimming pared 1 base from V and 8 bases from J, leaving 8 bases between. The CDR3 consists of 13 residues. The CDR3 coding sequence is TGTGCCAGCAGCTTAGAATGGAAGGAAAAACTGTTTTTT. It codes for CASSLEWKEKLFF.

The genes are TRBV10-1 and TRBJ2-2, with 7 nucleotides matching TRBD1. Germline lookup yields CDR1 WNHNN and CDR2 SYGVQD (reference sequence). Trimming removed 4 bases from V and 1 base from J; junction bases left unmatched: 6. The CDR3 is made up of 16 amino acids. The CDR3, as DNA: TGCGCCAGCAGTGGATCCGGGACAGAGAACACCGGGGAGCTGTTTTTT. Translated, it gives CASSGSGTENTGELFF.

This clonotype was counted many times. The chain has TRBV7-6 and TRBJ2-3, with 10 bases lining up with TRBD2. The CDR3 length is 14 residues. Per the germline V gene, CDR1 is SGHVS and CDR2 is FNYEAQ. Germline trimming cut 5 bases from V and 4 bases from J; bases unmatched to any gene: 3. Here the CDR3 reads CASSEGLASDTQYF. The CDR3 coding sequence is TGTGCCAGCAGCGAGGGACTAGCGTCAGATACGCAGTATTTT.

This clonotype has just a few counts. Sequence at one end of the junction differs from germline and may be a read error. V usage is TRBV6-1 and J usage is TRBJ1-2; D call uncertain. Looked up from germline, CDR1 is MNHNS and CDR2 is SASEGT. This CDR3 comprises 13 residues. The CDR3 bases are TGTGCCAGCAGTGAAGGAGGGTGGCGAGGCTACGCCTTC. Protein product: CASSEGGWRGYAF.

This chain joins TRBV3-1 and TRBJ1-2; no firm D call. The CDR3 totals 17 residues. Germline-derived CDR1 and CDR2 are LGHDT and YNNKEL (reference sequence). V lost 0 bases, J lost 5 bases, and 19 bases lay in between. The CDR3 DNA is TGTGCCAGCAGCCAAGAGTTTGGAGCAGGTTATCTTTATGGCTACACCTTC. Translating gives CASSQEFGAGYLYGYTF.

The V gene is TRBV6-1, the J gene TRBJ1-6; 11 bases match TRBD1. V was pared by 7 bases and J by 9 bases, with 5 bases of the junction left unmatched. The length of the CDR3 is 14 residues. Germline CDR1 MNHNS, CDR2 SASEGT. CDR3 in amino acids: CASTGQGAGSPLHF. The CDR3 DNA is TGTGCCAGCACCGGACAGGGGGCAGGTTCACCCCTCCACTTT.

This clonotype came up a few times. The V gene is TRBV6-1, the J gene TRBJ2-4; 8 bases line up with TRBD1. Germline assignment: CDR1 MNHNS and CDR2 SASEGT. The V segment lost 5 bases and the J segment 5 bases; nucleotides outside the gene matches: 8. This CDR3 spans 15 amino acids. CDR3 sequence: CASSPRRGRENIQYF. DNA for the CDR3: TGTGCCAGCAGTCCCCGCAGGGGGCGCGAAAACATTCAGTACTTC.

The table lists this clonotype with many counts. V gene TRBV12-3 or TRBV12-4 combines with J gene TRBJ1-1; no clear D. The CDR3 consists of 15 residues. V gave up 3 bases and J gave up 0 bases, with 11 bases separating them. In DNA form, the CDR3 reads TGTGCCAGCAGTTTGAGGTCGATGATGAACACTGAAGCTTTCTTT. Translation: CASSLRSMMNTEAFF.

This clonotype came up many times. The gene calls are TRBV27 and TRBJ2-1; 10 bases match TRBD1. The CDR3 is 16 residues long. The J segment lost 5 bases and the V segment lost 8 bases, leaving 12 bases of the junction unmatched. Germline V CDR1 and CDR2: MNHEY, SMNVEV (reference sequence). The CDR3 DNA reads as TGTGCCAGCTGGTCCGGGACAGGGGCCGACGACAATGAGCAGTTCTTC. This sequence encodes CASWSGTGADDNEQFF.

This clonotype was seen repeatedly, ten times or more. Compared with germline, one end of the junction differs, possibly owing to a read error. The J gene is TRBJ1-4, the V gene TRBV2; D call uncertain. This CDR3 has 12 residues. Germline CDR1 SNHLY, CDR2 FYNNEI. The CDR3 DNA reads as TGTGCCAGCAGCCGGGCTAATGAAAAACTGTTGTTT. It translates to CASSRANEKLLF.

The genes are TRBV3-1 and TRBJ2-4, with D possibly matching TRBD2 (6 bases). Germline V CDR1 and CDR2: LGHDT, YNNKEL (reference sequence). With 4 bases removed from V and 6 bases from J, the gap between germline ends came to 13 bases. CDR3 length: 14 residues. The CDR3 DNA sequence: TGTGCCAGCAGCCCTTCGGGGGTTAGAAACATTCAGTACTTC. Protein product: CASSPSGVRNIQYF.

The genes are TRBV6-5 and TRBJ2-2; 8 nucleotides line up with TRBD1. The ends lost 0 bases at V and 6 bases at J; junction bases unmatched: 9. Germline V gene sequence: CDR1 MNHEY, CDR2 SVGAGI. The CDR3 contains 17 residues. The CDR3 protein is CASSYSKGQGVPGELFF. The CDR3 nucleotides are TGTGCCAGCAGTTACTCGAAAGGACAGGGAGTCCCCGGGGAGCTGTTTTTT.

This clonotype was detected a few times. The rearrangement links TRBV19 to TRBJ1-6; 7 bases are a match to TRBD1. Germline assignment: CDR1 LNHDA and CDR2 SQIVND (reference sequence). This CDR3 contains 14 residues. The junction had 7 bases not matched to a gene; V was cut back by 7 bases and J by 7 bases. CDR3 in amino acids: CASTTGQPNSPLHF. The CDR3 DNA sequence: TGTGCCAGTACCACGGGACAGCCGAATTCACCCCTCCACTTT.

The chain carries TRBV6-4 and TRBJ1-4; D is unresolved. Germline V gene lookup returns CDR1 MRHNA and CDR2 SNTAGT. The CDR3 length is 12 residues. The V and J ends lost 2 bases and 8 bases respectively, with 6 bases between them. The CDR3 sequence is CASSDLLEKLFF. The CDR3 DNA sequence: TGTGCCAGCAGTGACCTTTTGGAAAAACTGTTTTTT.

This clonotype appeared many times. The CDR3 bases are TGTGCCAGCCTGACAGGGAAACTAATCACAGATACGCAGTATTTT. Its translation is CASLTGKLITDTQYF. The V call is TRBV2, the J call TRBJ2-3; TRBD1 aligns across 7 bases. The germline V gene encodes CDR1 SNHLY and CDR2 FYNNEI. The CDR3 extends over 15 amino acids. V dropped 8 bases and J dropped 2; count of bases not matched to a gene: 10. The variable domain in full, completed from reference TRBV2 and TRBJ2-3, reads EPEVTQTPSHQVTQMGQEVILRCVPISNHLYFYWYRQILGQKVEFLVSFYNNEISEKSEIFDDQFSVERPDGSNFTLKIRSTKLEDSAMYFCASLTGKLITDTQYFGPGTRLTVL.

Note on this clonotype: Given the absence of the conserved phenylalanine or tryptophan at the CDR3 end, a read error is likely. The V call is TRBV10-3, the J call TRBJ1-6; 7 nucleotides align to TRBD1. Germline trimming cut 4 bases from V and 8 bases from J; bases unmatched to any gene: 2. CDR3 size: 13 residues. Germline V gene data show CDR1 as ENHRY and CDR2 as SYGVKD. The CDR3 DNA reads TGTGCCATCAGTGGGGACAGCGATTCACCCCTCCACTCT. Amino acids: CAISGDSDSPLHS.

This clonotype was observed a handful of times. The chain combines TRBV28 with TRBJ1-1, with a possible D match to TRBD1 (6 bases). The germline CDR1 and CDR2 sequences are MDHEN and SYDVKM. Trimming cost V 4 bases and J 1 base, with 13 bases left between them. This CDR3 is 15 amino acids long. This CDR3 reads CASSSLQGSNTEAFF. In DNA form, the CDR3 reads TGTGCCAGCAGTTCCCTCCAGGGGTCGAACACTGAAGCTTTCTTT. The full variable domain, in which reference TRBV28 and TRBJ1-1 provide the parts outside the CDR3, is DVKVTQSSRYLVKRTGEKVFLECVQDMDHENMFWYRQDPGLGLRLIYFSYDVKMKEKGDIPEGYSVSREKKERFSLILESASTNQTSMYLCASSSLQGSNTEAFFGQGTRLTVV.

The table lists this clonotype with many counts. The chain combines TRBV20-1 with TRBJ1-2; no clear D gene. V lost 0 bases and J lost 5, with 10 bases in between. The germline gives CDR1 DFQATT, CDR2 SNEGSKA (reference sequence). The CDR3 runs to 13 residues. The CDR3 loop is CSARDRVGYGYTF. CDR3 DNA: TGCAGTGCTAGAGACCGGGTCGGGTATGGCTACACCTTC.

This clonotype came up many times. The chain recombines TRBV7-2 with TRBJ1-5, with D hard to call. Germline V lookup: CDR1 SGHTA, CDR2 FQGNSA. Trimming cost V 1 base and J 5 bases, with 12 bases left between them. This CDR3 region has 15 residues. Written as DNA, the CDR3 is TGTGCCAGCAGCTTAGGCCAGTCGTGGCATCAGCCCCAGCATTTT. Translation: CASSLGQSWHQPQHF.

In its sample, this clonotype was seen many times. The rearrangement uses TRBV2 and TRBJ2-7; D gene ambiguous. The V end was cut by 4 bases, the J end by 1 base, with 11 bases between. The CDR3 has 14 amino acids. Germline CDR1 and CDR2: SNHLY and FYNNEI. The CDR3 protein is CASSVRLGSYEQYF. The CDR3 DNA reads as TGTGCCAGCAGTGTGCGGCTAGGATCCTACGAGCAGTACTTC.

The chain links TRBV30 to TRBJ2-1, with D maybe TRBD2 (6 bases). The germline CDR1 and CDR2 sequences are GTSNPN and SVGIG (reference sequence). CDR3 length: 12 amino acids. With 2 bases removed from V and 9 bases from J, the gap between germline ends came to 11 bases. DNA for the CDR3: TGTGCCTGGAGTTGGGGAGCGGGTGAGCAGTTCTTC. Amino acid sequence: CAWSWGAGEQFF.

This clonotype has a handful of counts. This chain links TRBV20-1 with TRBJ2-4; D gene unclear. Germline CDR1 reads DFQATT; CDR2 reads SNEGSKA (reference sequence). CDR3 length equals 11 residues. The V end lost 6 bases, the J end lost 9 bases, and 12 bases lay between the germline ends. CDR3 amino acids: CSAKGRAIQYF. CDR3 in DNA: TGCAGTGCGAAAGGTCGGGCCATTCAGTACTTC.